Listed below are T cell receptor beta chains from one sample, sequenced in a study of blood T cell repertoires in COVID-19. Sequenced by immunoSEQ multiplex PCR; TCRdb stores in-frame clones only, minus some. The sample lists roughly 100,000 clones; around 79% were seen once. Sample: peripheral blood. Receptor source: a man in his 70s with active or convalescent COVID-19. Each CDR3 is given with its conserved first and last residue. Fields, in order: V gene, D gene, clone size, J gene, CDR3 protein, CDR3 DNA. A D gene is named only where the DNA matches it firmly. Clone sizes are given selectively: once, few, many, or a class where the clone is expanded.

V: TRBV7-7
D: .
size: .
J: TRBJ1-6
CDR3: CASSLISNYNSPLHF
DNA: TGTGCTAGCAGCTTAATCAGTAACTATAATTCACCCCTCCACTTT

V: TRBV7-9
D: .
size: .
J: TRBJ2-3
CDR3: CASSLKLASTDTQYF
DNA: TGTGCCAGCAGCTTAAAACTAGCAAGCACAGATACGCAGTATTTT

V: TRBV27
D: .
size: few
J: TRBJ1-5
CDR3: CASSSEGGNQPQHF
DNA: TGTGCCAGCAGTTCAGAGGGGGGCAATCAGCCCCAGCATTTT

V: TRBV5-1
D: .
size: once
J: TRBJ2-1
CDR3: CASSPIIGLNYNEQFF
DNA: TGCGCCAGCAGCCCCATCATCGGACTAAATTACAATGAGCAGTTCTTC

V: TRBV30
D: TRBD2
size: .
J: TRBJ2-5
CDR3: CAWSVLRGAETQYF
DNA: TGTGCCTGGAGTGTTCTGCGGGGGGCCGAGACCCAGTACTTC

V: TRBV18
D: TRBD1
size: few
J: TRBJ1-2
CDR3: CASSSTQGALNYGYTF
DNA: TGTGCCAGCTCATCAACTCAGGGGGCCCTAAACTATGGCTACACCTTC

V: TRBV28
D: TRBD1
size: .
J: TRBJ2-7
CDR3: CASSPSTGLREQYF
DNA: TGTGCCAGCAGTCCTTCGACAGGGTTACGCGAGCAGTACTTC

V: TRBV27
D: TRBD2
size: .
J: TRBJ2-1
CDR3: CASSSDRKSGRARNEQFF
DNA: TGTGCCAGCAGTTCTGACAGGAAGAGCGGGAGGGCCCGCAATGAGCAGTTCTTC

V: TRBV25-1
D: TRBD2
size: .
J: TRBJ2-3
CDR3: CASNERGGSDTQYF
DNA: TGTGCCAGCAACGAGCGGGGGGGCTCAGATACGCAGTATTTT

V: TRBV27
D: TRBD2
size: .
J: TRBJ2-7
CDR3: CASSSAGTSREQYF
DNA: TGTGCCAGCAGTTCTGCCGGGACTAGCAGAGAGCAGTACTTC

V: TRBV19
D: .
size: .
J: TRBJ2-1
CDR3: CASSTPYNEQFF
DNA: TGTGCCAGTAGCACACCCTACAATGAGCAGTTCTTC

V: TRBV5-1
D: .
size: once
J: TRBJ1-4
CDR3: CASSSGGGTEKLFF
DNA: TGCGCCAGCAGCTCGGGTGGGGGCACTGAAAAACTGTTTTTT

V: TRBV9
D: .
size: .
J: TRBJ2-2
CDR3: CASSVLGARTGELFF
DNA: TGTGCCAGCAGCGTTTTGGGGGCGCGGACCGGGGAGCTGTTTTTT

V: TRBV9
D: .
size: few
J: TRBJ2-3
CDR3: CASSLQGGVNTQYF
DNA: TGTGCCAGCAGCCTACAGGGGGGGGTAAATACGCAGTATTTT

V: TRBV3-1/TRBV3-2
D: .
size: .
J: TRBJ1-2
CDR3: CASSLFPRYGYTF
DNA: TGTGCCAGCAGCCTGTTCCCTCGGTATGGCTACACCTTC

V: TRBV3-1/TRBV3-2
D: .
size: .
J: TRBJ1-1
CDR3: CASSHNRRGEAFF
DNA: TGTGCCAGCAGCCACAACCGGCGGGGTGAAGCTTTCTTT

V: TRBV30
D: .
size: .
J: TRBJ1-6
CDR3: CAWSRDRNSPLHF
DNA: TGTGCCTGGAGCCGAGACAGAAATTCACCCCTCCACTTT

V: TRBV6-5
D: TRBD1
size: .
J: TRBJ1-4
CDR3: CASSPQGEREKLFF
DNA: TGTGCCAGCAGTCCTCAGGGGGAGCGGGAAAAACTGTTTTTT

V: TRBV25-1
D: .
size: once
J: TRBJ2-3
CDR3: CASSRQASTDTQYF
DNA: TGTGCCAGCAGTCGACAGGCTAGCACAGATACGCAGTATTTT

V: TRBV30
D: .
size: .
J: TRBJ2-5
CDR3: CAWSPLWSRETQYF
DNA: TGTGCCTGGAGTCCCCTTTGGTCGAGGGAGACCCAGTACTTC

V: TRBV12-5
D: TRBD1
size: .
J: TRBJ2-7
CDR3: CASGARTGGSYEQYF
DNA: TGTGCTAGTGGGGCCCGGACAGGGGGCTCCTACGAGCAGTACTTC

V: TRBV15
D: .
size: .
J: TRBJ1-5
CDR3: CATSRDLTGSQPQHF
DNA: TGTGCCACCAGCAGAGATCTTACAGGGTCCCAGCCCCAGCATTTT

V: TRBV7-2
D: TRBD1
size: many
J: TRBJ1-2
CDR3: CASSPRTGLSNYGYTF
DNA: TGTGCCAGCAGCCCCCGGACAGGGCTGTCTAACTATGGCTACACCTTC

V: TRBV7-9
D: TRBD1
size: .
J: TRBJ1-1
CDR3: CASRGQTEAFF
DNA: TGTGCCAGCAGGGGACAGACTGAAGCTTTCTTT

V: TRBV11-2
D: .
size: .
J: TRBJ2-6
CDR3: CASSSASSGANVLTF
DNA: TGTGCCAGCAGCTCCGCGAGCTCTGGGGCCAACGTCCTGACTTTC

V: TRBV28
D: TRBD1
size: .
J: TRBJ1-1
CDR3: CASSTSRTGGIEAFF
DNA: TGTGCCAGCAGTACCAGCAGGACAGGTGGGATTGAAGCTTTCTTT

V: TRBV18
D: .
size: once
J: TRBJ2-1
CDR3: CASSPLAEYNEQFF
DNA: TGTGCCAGCTCACCACTAGCGGAGTACAATGAGCAGTTCTTC

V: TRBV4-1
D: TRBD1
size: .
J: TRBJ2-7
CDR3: CASSQDFQGAGEQYF
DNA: TGCGCCAGCAGCCAAGATTTTCAGGGGGCAGGGGAGCAGTACTTC

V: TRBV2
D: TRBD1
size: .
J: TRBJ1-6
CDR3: CASSLRTGRDSPLHF
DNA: TGTGCCAGCAGTCTCCGGACAGGGCGGGATTCACCCCTCCACTTT

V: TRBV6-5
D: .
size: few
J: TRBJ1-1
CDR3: CASRSARDGAEAFF
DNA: TGTGCCAGCAGGTCGGCCAGGGATGGGGCTGAAGCTTTCTTT

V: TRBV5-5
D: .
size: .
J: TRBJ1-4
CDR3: CASSYALGHLNEKLFF
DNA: TGTGCCAGCAGCTACGCCCTGGGACATTTAAATGAAAAACTGTTTTTT

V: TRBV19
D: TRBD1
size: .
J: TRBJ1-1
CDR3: CASSIRTGENTEAFF
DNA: TGTGCCAGTAGTATCCGGACAGGAGAGAACACTGAAGCTTTCTTT

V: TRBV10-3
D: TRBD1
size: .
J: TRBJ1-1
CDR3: CAISDPGQLFEAFF
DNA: TGTGCCATCAGTGATCCGGGACAGCTCTTTGAAGCTTTCTTT

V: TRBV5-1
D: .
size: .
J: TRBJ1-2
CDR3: CASSLLAGTNYGYTF
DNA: TGCGCCAGCAGCTTGCTCGCAGGAACTAACTATGGCTACACCTTC

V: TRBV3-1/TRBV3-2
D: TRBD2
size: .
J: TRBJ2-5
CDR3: CASSPPGRGETQYF
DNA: TGTGCCAGCAGCCCCCCAGGGAGGGGAGAGACCCAGTACTTC

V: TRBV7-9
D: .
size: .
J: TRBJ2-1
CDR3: CASSPRGGIDLNEQFF
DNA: TGTGCCAGCAGCCCGAGAGGAGGGATCGACCTCAATGAGCAGTTCTTC

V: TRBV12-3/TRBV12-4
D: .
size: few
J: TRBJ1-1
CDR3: CASTKTVTEAFF
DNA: TGTGCCAGCACTAAGACAGTCACTGAAGCTTTCTTT

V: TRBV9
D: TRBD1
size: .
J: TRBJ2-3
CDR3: CASSVGRTGGRDTQYF
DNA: TGTGCCAGCAGCGTAGGAAGGACAGGGGGCAGGGATACGCAGTATTTT

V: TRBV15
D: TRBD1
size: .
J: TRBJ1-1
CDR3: CATSLEGATEAFF
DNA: TGTGCCACCAGCCTAGAGGGGGCCACTGAAGCTTTCTTT

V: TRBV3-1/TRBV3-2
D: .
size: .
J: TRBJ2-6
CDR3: CASSQVRSGANVLTF
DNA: TGTGCCAGCAGCCAAGTACGGTCTGGGGCCAACGTCCTGACTTTC

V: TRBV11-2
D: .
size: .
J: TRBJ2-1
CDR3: CASSLGGEQFF
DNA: TGTGCCAGCAGCTTAGGAGGTGAGCAGTTCTTC

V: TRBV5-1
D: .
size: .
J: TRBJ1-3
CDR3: CASSFEGLSGNTIYF
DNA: TGCGCCAGCAGCTTCGAGGGTCTCTCTGGAAACACCATATATTTT

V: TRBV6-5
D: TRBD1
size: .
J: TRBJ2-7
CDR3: CASSYGQGSYEQYF
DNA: TGTGCCAGCAGTTACGGACAGGGTTCCTACGAGCAGTACTTC

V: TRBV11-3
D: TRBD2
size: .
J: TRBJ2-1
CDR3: CASSLCVHSGRAECLQFF
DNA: TGTGCCAGCAGCTTATGCGTACATAGCGGGAGGGCAGAATGTTTGCAGTTCTTC

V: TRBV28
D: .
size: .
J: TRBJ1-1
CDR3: CASSPPIGGTEAFF
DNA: TGTGCCAGCAGTCCCCCCATCGGGGGCACTGAAGCTTTCTTT

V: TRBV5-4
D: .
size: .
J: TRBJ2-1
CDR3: CASSPTSYNEQFF
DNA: TGTGCCAGCAGCCCGACTAGTTACAATGAGCAGTTCTTC

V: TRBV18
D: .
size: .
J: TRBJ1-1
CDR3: CASSPPQGGGLSTEAFF
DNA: TGTGCCAGCTCACCACCTCAAGGGGGTGGGTTGAGCACTGAAGCTTTCTTT

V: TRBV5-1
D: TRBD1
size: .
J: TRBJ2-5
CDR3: CASSKQGALETQYF
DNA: TGCGCCAGCAGCAAACAGGGGGCGCTTGAGACCCAGTACTTC

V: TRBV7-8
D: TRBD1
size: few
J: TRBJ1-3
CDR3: CASSTGQGSSGNTIYF
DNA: TGTGCCAGCAGCACGGGACAGGGGAGCTCTGGAAACACCATATATTTT

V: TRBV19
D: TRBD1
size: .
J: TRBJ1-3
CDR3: CASTDRPGSGNTIYF
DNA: TGTGCCAGTACGGACAGGCCGGGCTCTGGAAACACCATATATTTT

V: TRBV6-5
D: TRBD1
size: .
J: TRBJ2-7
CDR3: CASSYRDRGHYEQYF
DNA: TGTGCCAGCAGTTACCGGGACAGGGGGCATTACGAGCAGTACTTC

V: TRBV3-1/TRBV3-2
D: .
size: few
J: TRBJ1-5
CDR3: CASSLLDQPQHF
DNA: TGTGCCAGCAGCCTCCTAGATCAGCCCCAGCATTTT

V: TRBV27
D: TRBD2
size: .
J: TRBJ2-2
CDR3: CASSFSYNSGRSTGELFF
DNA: TGTGCCAGCAGTTTTTCCTATAATAGCGGGAGGAGCACCGGGGAGCTGTTTTTT

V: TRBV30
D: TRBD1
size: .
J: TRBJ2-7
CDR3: CAWIPRDRGRYEQYF
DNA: TGTGCCTGGATACCCCGGGACAGGGGGCGATACGAGCAGTACTTC